This TCR beta chain was captured by sequencing in a study of early T cells in non-severe SARS-CoV-2 infection. Study context: Sequencing input comprised bulk RNA from unsorted whole blood; chain pairing was not available.

V lost 5 bases, J lost 4 bases, and 11 bases lay in between. This CDR3 is built from 13 residues. Researchers attached unique molecular identifiers to individual cDNA molecules. TCRdb independently ran MiXCR on the 5' RACE reads; one entry per CDR3 protein. The sample consists of 35,000 to 45,000 distinct CDR3 sequences, around 5% of them appearing once. Sample: whole blood. This sequence originates from an adult who was a healthcare worker with PCR-confirmed SARS-CoV-2 infection or an uninfected control (not recorded which). The chain is built from TRBV12-3 or TRBV12-4 and TRBJ1-1; D gene unclear. The CDR3 spells CASSRSRGTEAFF. As DNA, the CDR3 is TGTGCCAGCAGTCGAAGCCGGGGCACTGAAGCTTTCTTT.